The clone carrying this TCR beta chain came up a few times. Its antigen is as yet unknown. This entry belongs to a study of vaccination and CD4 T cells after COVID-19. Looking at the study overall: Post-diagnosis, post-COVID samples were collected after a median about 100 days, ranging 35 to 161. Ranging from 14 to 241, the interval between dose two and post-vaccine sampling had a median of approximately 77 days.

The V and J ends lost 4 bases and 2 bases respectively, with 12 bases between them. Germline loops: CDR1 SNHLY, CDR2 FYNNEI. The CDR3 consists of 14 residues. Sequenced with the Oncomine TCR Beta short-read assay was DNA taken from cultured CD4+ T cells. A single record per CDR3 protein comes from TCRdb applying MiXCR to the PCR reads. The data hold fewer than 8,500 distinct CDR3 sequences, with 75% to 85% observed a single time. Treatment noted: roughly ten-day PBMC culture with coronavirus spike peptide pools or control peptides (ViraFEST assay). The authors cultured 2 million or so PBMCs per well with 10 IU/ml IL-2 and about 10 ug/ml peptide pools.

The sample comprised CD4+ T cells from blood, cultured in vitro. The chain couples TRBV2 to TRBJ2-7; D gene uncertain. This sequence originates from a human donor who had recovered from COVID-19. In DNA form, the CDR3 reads TGTGCCAGCAGTGCATCGGGCCTAGCCTACGAGCAGTACTTC. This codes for CASSASGLAYEQYF.